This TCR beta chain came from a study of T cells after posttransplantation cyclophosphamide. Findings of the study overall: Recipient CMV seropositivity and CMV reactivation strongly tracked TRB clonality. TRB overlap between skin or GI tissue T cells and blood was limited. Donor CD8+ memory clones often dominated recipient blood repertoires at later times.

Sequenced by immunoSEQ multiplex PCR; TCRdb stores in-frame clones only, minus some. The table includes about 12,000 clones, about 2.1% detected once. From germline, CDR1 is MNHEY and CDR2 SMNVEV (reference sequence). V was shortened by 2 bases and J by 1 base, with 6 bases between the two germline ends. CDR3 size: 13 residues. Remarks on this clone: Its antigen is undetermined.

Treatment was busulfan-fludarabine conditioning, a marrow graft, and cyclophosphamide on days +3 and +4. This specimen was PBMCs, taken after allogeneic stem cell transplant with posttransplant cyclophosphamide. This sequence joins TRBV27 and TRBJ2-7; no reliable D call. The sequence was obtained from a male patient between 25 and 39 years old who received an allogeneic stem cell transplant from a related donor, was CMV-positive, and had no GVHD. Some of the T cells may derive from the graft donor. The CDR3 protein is CASSLVFSYEQYF. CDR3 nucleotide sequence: TGTGCCAGCAGTTTAGTCTTTTCCTACGAGCAGTACTTC.